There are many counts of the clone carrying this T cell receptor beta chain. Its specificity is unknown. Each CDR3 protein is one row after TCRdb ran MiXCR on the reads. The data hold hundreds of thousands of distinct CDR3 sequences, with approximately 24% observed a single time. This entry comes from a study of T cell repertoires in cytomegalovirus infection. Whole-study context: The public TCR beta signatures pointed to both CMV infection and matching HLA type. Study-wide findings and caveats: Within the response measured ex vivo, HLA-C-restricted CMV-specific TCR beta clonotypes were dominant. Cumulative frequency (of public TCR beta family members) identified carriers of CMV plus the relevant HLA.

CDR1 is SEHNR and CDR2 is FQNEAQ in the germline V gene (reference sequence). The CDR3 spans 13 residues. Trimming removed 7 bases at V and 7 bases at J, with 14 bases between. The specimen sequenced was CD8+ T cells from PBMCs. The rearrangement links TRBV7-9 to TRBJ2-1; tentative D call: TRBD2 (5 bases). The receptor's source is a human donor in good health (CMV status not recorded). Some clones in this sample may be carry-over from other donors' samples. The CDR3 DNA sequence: TGTGCCAGCATCTCGGCAGCGGATAATGAGCAGTTCTTC. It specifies CASISAADNEQFF.